This passage covers 18 T cell receptor beta chains from one sample sequenced in a study of cytomegalovirus exposure and HLA in healthy donors. TCRdb keeps only in-frame clones here, not all; method: immunoSEQ multiplex PCR. The sample has 120,000 or so clones, around 89% seen once. The source material was PBMCs. These receptors all stem from a woman in her twenties or thirties in good health and CMV-seropositive.

The sample holds a few counts of this clone. This rearrangement joins TRBV7-2 to TRBJ2-7, with D tentatively TRBD1 (5 bases). With 5 bases removed from V and 4 bases from J, the gap between germline ends came to 15 bases. The V gene's germline CDR1 is SGHTA and CDR2 FQGNSA. CDR3 length equals 14 residues. The CDR3 DNA reads TGTGCCAGCAGCCCTCACCAGGGTAAATACGAGCAGTACTTC. This gives the protein CASSPHQGKYEQYF.

V and J are TRBV16 and TRBJ2-7; 7 bases map to TRBD1. This CDR3 has 15 residues. V dropped 0 bases and J dropped 1; count of bases not matched to a gene: 3. CDR1 is KGHSY, CDR2 FQNENV, per germline. The CDR3 region has the DNA TGTGCCAGCAGCCAATCCAACAGGGGATCCTACGAGCAGTACTTC. Protein: CASSQSNRGSYEQYF.

The chain uses TRBV27 and TRBJ2-1; the match to TRBD2 covers 11 bases. Germline CDR1 MNHEY, CDR2 SMNVEV (reference sequence). The ends lost 3 bases at V and 3 bases at J; junction bases unmatched: 1. The CDR3 has 15 residues. The CDR3 coding sequence is TGTGCCAGCAGTTTGGGACTAGCGGACTACAATGAGCAGTTCTTC. This translates into CASSLGLADYNEQFF.

The chain joins TRBV30 to TRBJ1-2; no definite D call. Between the trimmed V and J ends, which lost 6 bases and 3 bases, there was a span of 20 bases. Germline loops: CDR1 GTSNPN, CDR2 SVGIG (reference sequence). The CDR3 extends over 15 amino acids. The CDR3 DNA follows: TGTGCCTGCCAAAACCAACTAGCGTTTGACTATGGCTACACCTTC. Translation: CACQNQLAFDYGYTF. Filled out from reference TRBV30 and TRBJ1-2, the complete variable domain reads SQTIHQWPATLVQPVGSPLSLECTVEGTSNPNLYWYRQAAGRGLQLLFYSVGIGQISSEVPQNLSASRPQDRQFILSSKKLLLSDSGFYLCACQNQLAFDYGYTFGSGTRLTVV.

V gene TRBV6-4 combines with J gene TRBJ2-5; D is possibly TRBD2 (5 bases). Germline V gives CDR1 MRHNA, CDR2 SNTAGT. Trimming left V 6 bases short and J 0 bases short, with 20 bases between. This CDR3 is built from 17 residues. DNA of the CDR3: TGTGCCAGCAGCGCTTTGAGGGCCCAAAGGTACCAAGAGACCCAGTACTTC. Encoded protein: CASSALRAQRYQETQYF.

The chain has TRBV13 and TRBJ2-5; no firm D call. CDR3 length equals 14 residues. Per the germline V gene, CDR1 is PRHDT and CDR2 is FYEKMQ (reference sequence). V was cut by 0 bases and J by 1 base, with 6 bases left in between. The DNA for the CDR3 is TGTGCCAGCAGCTTAGGGCGGCGCCAAGAGACCCAGTACTTC. Encoded protein: CASSLGRRQETQYF.

The rearrangement uses TRBV25-1 and TRBJ2-3; TRBD2 might be the D (7 bases). V dropped 0 bases and J dropped 4 bases, with 14 bases sitting between them. Per germline, CDR1 MGHDK and CDR2 SYGVNS. The CDR3 has 16 amino acids. CDR3 sequence reads: CASSEYGGRMPDTQYF. The CDR3 coding sequence is TGTGCCAGCAGTGAATACGGGGGGCGTATGCCAGATACGCAGTATTTT.

For the CDR3, the DNA is TGTGCCAGCAGTGAACGAGCGGGGGCCGGGGAAGAGCAGTACTTC. Translating gives CASSERAGAGEEQYF. The chain has TRBV6-4 and TRBJ2-7; 8 nucleotides agree with TRBD2. V gave up 3 bases and J gave up 7 bases; unmatched junction bases: 11. Germline CDR1 reads MRHNA; CDR2 reads SNTAGT. The CDR3 is 15 residues long.

This clone was seen a handful of times. This sequence joins TRBV4-3 and TRBJ1-5; D unresolved. This CDR3 is 17 amino acids long. Trimming removed 0 bases at V and 5 bases at J, with 17 bases between. CDR1 and CDR2 from the germline V gene are LGHNA and YSLEER. In DNA, the CDR3 is TGCGCCAGCAGCCAAGACGTCGATGAGGCTCGGTATCAGCCCCAGCATTTT. Translation gives CASSQDVDEARYQPQHF.

CDR3 region: CAETIGPEGEQFF. CDR3 DNA: TGTGCCGAAACAATTGGCCCGGAGGGTGAGCAGTTCTTC. This rearrangement joins TRBV7-9 to TRBJ2-1, with a possible D match to TRBD2 (6 bases). Trimming shortened V by 11 bases and J by 9 bases, and 20 bases separated the two germline ends. Germline-derived CDR1 and CDR2 are SEHNR and FQNEAQ (reference sequence). This CDR3 is built from 13 residues.

This chain links TRBV5-6 with TRBJ1-5, with 7 bases identical to TRBD1. The J segment lost 0 bases and the V segment lost 2 bases, leaving 8 bases of the junction unmatched. The length of the CDR3 is 17 residues. From germline, CDR1 is SGHDT and CDR2 YYEEEE. In nucleotides, the CDR3 is TGTGCCAGCAGCTTTCGGACAGGTGGGTCTAGCAATCAGCCCCAGCATTTT. Amino acids: CASSFRTGGSSNQPQHF.

The chain carries TRBV14 and TRBJ2-7; D is unresolved. The V end lost 1 base, the J end lost 9 bases, and 16 bases lay between the germline ends. The CDR3 totals 14 residues. Germline CDR1 SGHDN, CDR2 FVKESK. The CDR3 DNA follows: TGTGCCAGCAGCCAAGCACTCGACTCCCGTCGGCAGTACTTC. It specifies CASSQALDSRRQYF.

The chain joins TRBV28 to TRBJ1-4; 8 positions match TRBD1. Looked up from germline, CDR1 is MDHEN and CDR2 is SYDVKM. Losses at the gene ends were 4 bases for V and 7 bases for J; bases not matched to a gene: 5. This CDR3 is built from 14 residues. This CDR3 reads CASSSQGGSEKLFF. The CDR3 nucleotides read TGTGCCAGCAGTTCACAGGGGGGTAGTGAAAAACTGTTTTTT.

V and J are TRBV6-4 and TRBJ1-1; TRBD1 aligns across 9 bases. The CDR3 contains 13 residues. V gave up 7 bases and J gave up 4 bases; unmatched junction bases: 4. Germline V CDR1 and CDR2: MRHNA, SNTAGT. The CDR3 nucleotides are TGTGCCAGCATCACAGGGGGCCCCACTGAAGCTTTCTTT. It specifies CASITGGPTEAFF.

In its sample, this clone was seen a few times. The chain employs TRBV18 and TRBJ1-2; D is ambiguous. CDR1 and CDR2 from the germline V gene are KGHSH and LQKENI. V lost 4 bases and J lost 4, with 7 bases in between. The CDR3 length is 12 residues. This CDR3 is CASSLQVYGYTF. The CDR3 nucleotides read TGTGCCAGCTCACTCCAGGTCTATGGCTACACCTTC.

The chain joins TRBV18 to TRBJ1-4, with TRBD1 matching over 7 bases. V lost 6 bases to trimming and J lost 7 bases; unmatched junction nucleotides: 5. CDR1 and CDR2 from the germline V gene are KGHSH and LQKENI. The CDR3 runs to 13 residues. DNA for the CDR3: TGTGCCAGCTCCCCCGGGACAGTTGAAAAACTGTTTTTT. It translates to CASSPGTVEKLFF.

The rearrangement joins TRBV6-6 to TRBJ1-4; D is uncertain. Germline CDR1 and CDR2: MNHNY and SVGAGI (reference sequence). The CDR3 length is 14 residues. V gave up 4 bases and J gave up 5 bases, with 11 bases separating them. The CDR3 nucleotides read TGTGCCAGCAGTTCAACAGCTCACAATGAAAAACTGTTTTTT. Translated, it gives CASSSTAHNEKLFF.

The V gene is TRBV6-1, the J gene TRBJ2-3; 8 bases are a match to TRBD1. Germline V lookup: CDR1 MNHNS, CDR2 SASEGT. This CDR3 is built from 11 residues. J gave up 14 bases and V 3 bases, and 4 bases lay outside the gene matches. CDR3 coding DNA: TGTGCCAGCAGTGACTGGACAGGGCGGTATTTT. Protein product: CASSDWTGRYF.